These T cell receptor beta chains were read from a single sample in a study of CD8 T cells in Susac syndrome. TCRdb re-analysed the immunoSEQ multiplex PCR reads in MiXCR, keeping a single row per CDR3 protein. The repertoire holds under 200,000 distinct CDR3 sequences, with 95% as singletons. The sequenced sample was CD8+ T cells from PBMCs. The receptors were sampled from a human donor with multiple sclerosis. CDR3s include the opening cysteine and the closing phenylalanine or tryptophan. Each record gives: J gene, V gene, CDR3 protein.

j_gene: TRBJ2-7
v_gene: TRBV7-2
CDR3aa: CASSFTRVGFYEQYF

j_gene: TRBJ2-1
v_gene: TRBV3-1
CDR3aa: CASSQASHNEQFF

j_gene: TRBJ2-5
v_gene: TRBV3-1
CDR3aa: CASSPNGGLQETQYF

j_gene: TRBJ1-2
v_gene: TRBV5-1
CDR3aa: CASSLAGDRRGYTF

j_gene: TRBJ1-2
v_gene: TRBV9
CDR3aa: CASSVSGNYGYTF

j_gene: TRBJ2-7
v_gene: TRBV18
CDR3aa: CASSPWTALGQYF

j_gene: TRBJ2-3
v_gene: TRBV7-9
CDR3aa: CASSPHGTSRTDTQYF

j_gene: TRBJ2-5
v_gene: TRBV28
CDR3aa: CASSLDPEKETQYF

j_gene: TRBJ2-2
v_gene: TRBV30
CDR3aa: CAWSRELANTGELFF

j_gene: TRBJ2-1
v_gene: TRBV5-8
CDR3aa: CASSLRNVDEQFF

j_gene: TRBJ1-2
v_gene: TRBV15
CDR3aa: CATSRVTGDNYGYTF

j_gene: TRBJ2-2
v_gene: TRBV9
CDR3aa: CASSATTALGTGELFF

j_gene: TRBJ2-1
v_gene: TRBV12-3/TRBV12-4
CDR3aa: CASSPLGTSSYNEQFF

j_gene: TRBJ2-5
v_gene: TRBV6-9
CDR3aa: CASTRDRETQYF

j_gene: TRBJ1-1
v_gene: TRBV7-8
CDR3aa: CASSLGGRGMSLNTEAFF

j_gene: TRBJ1-1
v_gene: TRBV12-3/TRBV12-4
CDR3aa: CASRGGQGEAFF

j_gene: TRBJ2-1
v_gene: TRBV18
CDR3aa: CASSPPAHEQFF

j_gene: TRBJ2-7
v_gene: TRBV20-1
CDR3aa: CSAPGAYEQYF

j_gene: TRBJ2-1
v_gene: TRBV2
CDR3aa: CASSELNSGYNEQFF

j_gene: TRBJ2-7
v_gene: TRBV27
CDR3aa: CASKKDRGRSYEQYF

j_gene: TRBJ1-2
v_gene: TRBV13
CDR3aa: CASSLLPGQGNYGYTF

j_gene: TRBJ1-2
v_gene: TRBV24-1
CDR3aa: CATSDGERIPHYGYTF

j_gene: TRBJ2-3
v_gene: TRBV27
CDR3aa: CASSLGAATDTQYF

j_gene: TRBJ2-7
v_gene: TRBV4-1
CDR3aa: CASSQPGLARNEQYF

j_gene: TRBJ2-1
v_gene: TRBV14
CDR3aa: CASSQTTGGYNEQFF

j_gene: TRBJ2-3
v_gene: TRBV20-1
CDR3aa: CSARGLALRISTDTQYF

j_gene: TRBJ2-1
v_gene: TRBV5-1
CDR3aa: CASSPSPGLGGHEQFF

j_gene: TRBJ1-2
v_gene: TRBV7-9
CDR3aa: CASSLVSGMDGYTF

j_gene: TRBJ2-7
v_gene: TRBV2
CDR3aa: CASSLGLNEQYF

j_gene: TRBJ2-5
v_gene: TRBV6-1
CDR3aa: CASSEFLGPQETQYF

j_gene: TRBJ1-4
v_gene: TRBV29-1
CDR3aa: CSVVGQGRKKLFF

j_gene: TRBJ2-5
v_gene: TRBV27
CDR3aa: CASSPRRGDGLAGYQETQYF

j_gene: TRBJ2-1
v_gene: TRBV7-9
CDR3aa: CAVVPSSYNEQFF

j_gene: TRBJ2-5
v_gene: TRBV7-9
CDR3aa: CASSLRGQFQETQYF

j_gene: TRBJ2-7
v_gene: TRBV12-3/TRBV12-4
CDR3aa: CASSLGEAYEQYF

j_gene: TRBJ2-1
v_gene: TRBV20-1
CDR3aa: CSARAGLLDEQFF

j_gene: TRBJ1-2
v_gene: TRBV2
CDR3aa: CASSEAPEGRYGYTF

j_gene: TRBJ1-2
v_gene: TRBV3-1
CDR3aa: CASTQRDGLLLGDYGYTF

j_gene: TRBJ2-1
v_gene: TRBV2
CDR3aa: CASSASPKNYNEQFF

j_gene: TRBJ2-7
v_gene: TRBV29-1
CDR3aa: CSVGQGGSLLRYF

j_gene: TRBJ2-7
v_gene: TRBV4-1
CDR3aa: CASSQVGIGEQYF

j_gene: TRBJ2-7
v_gene: TRBV6-5
CDR3aa: CASSYRDSYEQYF

j_gene: TRBJ2-1
v_gene: TRBV20-1
CDR3aa: CSARSFAGISYNEQFF

j_gene: TRBJ2-7
v_gene: TRBV20-1
CDR3aa: CSARAGTYEQYF

j_gene: TRBJ1-4
v_gene: TRBV4-2
CDR3aa: CASSQERRQSFNEKLFF

j_gene: TRBJ2-1
v_gene: TRBV20-1
CDR3aa: CSARDRSGGSYNEQFF

j_gene: TRBJ2-1
v_gene: TRBV20-1
CDR3aa: CSARPSGTSGYNEQFF

j_gene: TRBJ2-7
v_gene: TRBV27
CDR3aa: CASSSGRGRYEQYF

j_gene: TRBJ2-7
v_gene: TRBV3-1
CDR3aa: CASSPGYDQQYF

j_gene: TRBJ2-7
v_gene: TRBV7-2
CDR3aa: CASSPLWTSVYEQYF

j_gene: TRBJ2-5
v_gene: TRBV29-1
CDR3aa: CSVARDGSQETQYF

j_gene: TRBJ1-6
v_gene: TRBV9
CDR3aa: CASGGSPLHF

j_gene: TRBJ2-7
v_gene: TRBV9
CDR3aa: CASSSGLSYEQYF

j_gene: TRBJ2-5
v_gene: TRBV7-9
CDR3aa: CASSSYHLEETQYF

j_gene: TRBJ2-2
v_gene: TRBV29-1
CDR3aa: CSARRAGELFF

j_gene: TRBJ2-2
v_gene: TRBV27
CDR3aa: CASSPRDWNTGELFF

j_gene: TRBJ2-6
v_gene: TRBV20-1
CDR3aa: CSANGQDPSGANVLTF

j_gene: TRBJ2-7
v_gene: TRBV29-1
CDR3aa: CSATTGGEQYF